This T cell receptor (beta chain) was profiled in a study of blood T cell repertoires in COVID-19. Here immunoSEQ multiplex PCR was the method, and the copy in TCRdb shows in-frame clones only, minus some. The data contain roughly 350,000 clones, around 87% of them seen just once; the ten biggest clones take up around 6%. CDR1 SGHNT and CDR2 YYREEE come from the germline V gene (reference sequence). V was cut by 3 bases and J by 5 bases, with 6 bases left in between. There are 11 residues in the CDR3. The clonotype originates from a woman between 50 and 59 years old with COVID-19, enrolled during active disease. This chain connects TRBV5-4 to TRBJ2-7; no reliable D call. Sequenced: peripheral blood. CDR3 in DNA: TGTGCCAGCAGCTATGTCGACGAGCAGTACTTC. Translated, it gives CASSYVDEQYF.